This T cell receptor beta chain was profiled in a study of T cell changes during pregnancy in multiple sclerosis. J lost 0 bases, V lost 2 bases, and 7 bases had no gene match. The CDR3 covers 17 residues. Germline CDR1 and CDR2: SGHKS and YYEKEE (reference sequence). Libraries were prepared by immunoSEQ multiplex PCR; TCRdb keeps only in-frame clonotypes and omits some of them. The sample yields 15,000 or so clones, just under 85% seen once. The clonotype comes from a female donor in good health, enrolled as a control in a pregnancy study. This chain joins TRBV5-5 and TRBJ1-1; the match to TRBD1 covers 10 bases. The starting material was CD8+ T cells from peripheral blood mononuclear cells, obtained in the second trimester of pregnancy. Here the CDR3 reads CASSFRDRGYLNTEAFF. For the CDR3, the DNA is TGTGCCAGCAGCTTCCGGGACAGGGGTTACTTGAACACTGAAGCTTTCTTT.